This TCR beta chain was sequenced in a study of cytotoxic CD8 clonotypes in ibrutinib-treated CLL. Whole-study findings and limits: The clonality went up when patients responded to ibrutinib and dropped back toward baseline at progression.

Sequenced by immunoSEQ multiplex PCR; TCRdb stores in-frame clones only, minus some. The sample yields 20,000 to 30,000 clones, 70% to 75% seen once. The V gene lost 5 bases and the J gene lost 0 bases, with 13 bases spanning the gap. CDR3 size: 15 residues. Germline V gene data show CDR1 as SGHRS and CDR2 as YFSETQ. Comment on this clone: Its matching antigen is unknown.

Sequencing was performed on PBMCs, taken after 12 months of ibrutinib treatment. The receptor was isolated from a human donor with chronic lymphocytic leukemia. This sequence joins TRBV5-1 and TRBJ2-3; weak D call: TRBD1 (6 bases). The CDR3: CASSLDRPSTDTQYF. The CDR3 DNA follows: TGCGCCAGCAGTCTGGACAGACCTAGCACAGATACGCAGTATTTT.